One and the same sample provided the 17 T cell receptor beta chains below, sequenced in a study of OX40 agonist ivuxolimab in advanced cancers. Only in-frame clones appear in the TCRdb table, and some are missing; sequencing was by immunoSEQ multiplex PCR. The data show about 150,000 clones, with 75% to 95% seen just once and around 1% held by the top ten. The source material was CD4+ or CD8+ T cells sorted from blood, sampled in a trial of the OX40 agonist ivuxolimab. These receptors all stem from an adult with an advanced solid tumor such as melanoma, head and neck, liver or kidney cancer.

This chain links TRBV5-1 with TRBJ2-2; a possible D gene is TRBD2 (5 bases). The CDR3 runs 18 residues. The germline gives CDR1 SGHRS, CDR2 YFSETQ. V lost 3 bases and J lost 4, with 22 bases in between. CDR3: CASSSGRGKDVGTGELFF. The CDR3 nucleotides are TGCGCCAGCAGCTCCGGACGAGGGAAAGATGTTGGCACCGGGGAGCTGTTTTTT.

This clone occurred a few times. The V call is TRBV18, the J call TRBJ1-1, with unresolved D. Trimming cost V 2 bases and J 0 bases, with 4 bases left between them. CDR3 length: 13 residues. Germline lookup yields CDR1 KGHSH and CDR2 LQKENI. DNA of the CDR3: TGTGCCAGCTCACCAGGGCTGAACACTGAAGCTTTCTTT. It codes for CASSPGLNTEAFF.

CDR3 sequence reads: CASSLVPGGRERDIQYF. The CDR3 DNA follows: TGCGCCAGCAGCTTGGTTCCCGGTGGGCGGGAGAGAGACATTCAGTACTTC. The chain couples TRBV5-1 to TRBJ2-4; 7 bases are shared with TRBD2. The junction had 14 bases not matched to a gene; V was cut back by 0 bases and J by 8 bases. The CDR3 contains 17 residues. Germline V gene data show CDR1 as SGHRS and CDR2 as YFSETQ.

The rearrangement uses TRBV5-5 and TRBJ2-7; a possible D gene is TRBD1 (7 bases). The CDR3 contains 15 residues. The ends were cut back, 4 bases at V and 3 bases at J, with 17 bases in the middle. In germline, CDR1 is SGHKS, CDR2 YYEKEE (reference sequence). CDR3 residues: CASSEEGGTVYEQYF. The DNA of the CDR3 is TGTGCCAGCAGCGAGGAAGGAGGGACAGTCTACGAGCAGTACTTC.

The chain combines TRBV13 with TRBJ1-2; a weak D match, TRBD1 (5 bases). The CDR3 is 11 amino acids. Trimming stripped 2 bases from V and 12 bases from J, with 10 bases between. Germline CDR1 is PRHDT and CDR2 is FYEKMQ (reference sequence). CDR3 DNA sequence: TGTGCCAGCAGCTTATTAGGGGACGACACCTTC. It yields the protein CASSLLGDDTF.

The rearrangement joins TRBV10-3 to TRBJ2-5, with TRBD2 matching over 16 bases. Germline V lookup: CDR1 ENHRY, CDR2 SYGVKD. The CDR3 totals 18 residues. The V segment lost 4 bases and the J segment 1 base; nucleotides outside the gene matches: 6. The CDR3 loop is CAISVGTSGRAFQETQYF. CDR3 bases: TGTGCCATCAGTGTCGGGACTAGCGGGAGGGCCTTCCAAGAGACCCAGTACTTC.

The chain joins TRBV5-1 to TRBJ1-5; 9 nucleotides align to TRBD1. Trimming at V came to 4 bases and at J to 3 bases, leaving 5 bases not matched to a gene. Germline loops: CDR1 SGHRS, CDR2 YFSETQ. This CDR3 has 15 residues. The chain's CDR3 is CASSPGQGLNQPQHF. The CDR3 nucleotides read TGCGCCAGCAGCCCGGGACAGGGCCTCAATCAGCCCCAGCATTTT.

In its sample, this clone was seen once. V and J are TRBV15 and TRBJ1-1; D gene unclear. V lost 6 bases and J lost 0, with 8 bases in between. CDR3 length: 13 amino acids. Germline V gives CDR1 LNHNV, CDR2 YYDKDF (reference sequence). CDR3 coding DNA: TGTGCCACCAGGCTAGCTCTGAACACTGAAGCTTTCTTT. Its translation: CATRLALNTEAFF.

The chain uses TRBV9 and TRBJ1-3, with TRBD1 matching 10 bases. The CDR3 totals 19 residues. V lost 1 base to trimming and J lost 0 bases; unmatched junction nucleotides: 10. Germline V gene sequence: CDR1 SGDLS, CDR2 YYNGEE. This CDR3 is CASSVTGQGSLFSGNTIYF. The CDR3 DNA is TGTGCCAGCAGCGTAACGGGACAGGGGTCCTTATTCTCTGGAAACACCATATATTTT.

V and J are TRBV19 and TRBJ1-5; D remains ambiguous. V was trimmed by 7 bases and J by 2 bases, leaving 18 bases between them. Germline V gene lookup returns CDR1 LNHDA and CDR2 SQIVND (reference sequence). The CDR3 contains 16 residues. This CDR3 is CASTPLGPGGNQPQHF. CDR3 DNA: TGTGCCAGTACTCCCTTAGGCCCCGGGGGCAATCAGCCCCAGCATTTT.

V gene TRBV10-2 combines with J gene TRBJ1-5; D is unclear. The V end was cut by 3 bases, the J end by 5 bases, with 11 bases between. The CDR3 consists of 14 residues. Germline assignment: CDR1 WSHSY and CDR2 SAAADI. The CDR3 protein is CASSDVAQDQPQHF. In DNA, the CDR3 is TGCGCCAGCAGTGACGTAGCCCAGGATCAGCCCCAGCATTTT.

The rearrangement uses TRBV2 and TRBJ2-2; TRBD1 aligns across 9 bases. This CDR3 contains 15 residues. Looked up from germline, CDR1 is SNHLY and CDR2 is FYNNEI. V trimming: 6 bases; J trimming: 5 bases; junction bases outside the gene matches: 7. The DNA of the CDR3 is TGTGCCAGCAGAACCGGGACAGGGAATACCGGGGAGCTGTTTTTT. Protein product: CASRTGTGNTGELFF.

The rearrangement links TRBV30 to TRBJ2-3; TRBD2 aligns across 12 bases. The J segment lost 1 base and the V segment lost 2 bases, leaving 1 base of the junction unmatched. The germline CDR1 and CDR2 sequences are GTSNPN and SVGIG (reference sequence). The CDR3 is 15 residues long. CDR3: CAWSLAGGRTDTQYF. Here the CDR3 DNA reads TGTGCCTGGAGTCTAGCGGGAGGGCGCACAGATACGCAGTATTTT.

This chain joins TRBV2 and TRBJ2-3, with D perhaps TRBD1 or TRBD2 (5 bases each). Trimming took off 2 bases at V and 11 bases at J, with 14 bases between the two ends. Germline loops: CDR1 SNHLY, CDR2 FYNNEI. The CDR3 is made up of 13 amino acids. The DNA for the CDR3 is TGTGCCAGCAGTGAAATTGGCGTGAGGGGGCAGTATTTT. This sequence encodes CASSEIGVRGQYF.

The V gene is TRBV27, the J gene TRBJ2-7; D call uncertain. CDR1 is MNHEY, CDR2 SMNVEV, per germline (reference sequence). The CDR3 has 14 amino acids. Trimming stripped 3 bases from V and 3 bases from J, with 12 bases between. The CDR3 nucleotides are TGTGCCAGCAGTTTGGATCAGGCCCACTACGAGCAGTACTTC. This sequence encodes CASSLDQAHYEQYF.

The V and J genes are TRBV7-9 and TRBJ2-4, with D possibly being TRBD2 (5 bases). The CDR3 extends over 15 amino acids. The V end was cut by 4 bases, the J end by 1 base, with 11 bases between. CDR1 is SEHNR and CDR2 is FQNEAQ in the germline V gene (reference sequence). CDR3 residues: CASSSGSGAKNIQYF. The CDR3, as DNA: TGTGCCAGCAGCTCGGGGTCGGGGGCCAAAAACATTCAGTACTTC.

The chain recombines TRBV29-1 with TRBJ2-3; 14 bases are a match to TRBD2. Germline values: CDR1 SQVTM, CDR2 ANQGSEA. This CDR3 has 15 amino acids. The V and J ends lost 7 bases and 5 bases, in that order; junction bases with no gene match: 8. The CDR3 sequence: CSALGLAGAGDTQYF. The CDR3 region has the DNA TGCAGCGCACTGGGACTAGCGGGAGCTGGAGATACGCAGTATTTT.